Given below is one TCR beta chain in context. The data originate from a study of T cell responses to AZD1222 COVID-19 vaccine. Assay: immunoSEQ multiplex PCR; the TCRdb copy retains only in-frame clones and omits some. The data hold tens of thousands of clones, with roughly 87% observed a single time. The CDR3 spans 13 residues. CDR1 is MNHEY, CDR2 SMNVEV, per germline (reference sequence). V gave up 3 bases and J gave up 4 bases, with 10 bases separating them. This specimen consisted of peripheral blood, obtained 28 days after the second AZD1222 dose. The TCR originated in an adult who received the AZD1222 COVID-19 vaccine. The chain uses TRBV27 and TRBJ2-7, with D perhaps assigned TRBD1 or TRBD2 (6 bases each). CDR3 amino acids: CASSLEGGYEQYF. The CDR3 region has the DNA TGTGCCAGCAGTTTGGAGGGGGGTTACGAGCAGTACTTC.